This T cell receptor (beta chain) was captured by sequencing in a study of spatial heterogeneity in lung cancer. The time point is: sample taken at primary tumor resection. Sequencing was performed on whole RNA extracted from tumor and nontumor lung tissue, or from frozen PBMC, and the material was left unsorted. This clonotype was detected many times. Germline CDR1 and CDR2: SGHDT and YYEEEE. V dropped 4 bases and J dropped 1 base, with 15 bases sitting between them. The CDR3 consists of 16 residues. TCRdb itself ran the 5' RACE reads through MiXCR, one entry per CDR3 protein. The table records tens of thousands of distinct CDR3 sequences, over 6% of them present only once.

The sequence came from a male donor with early-stage non-small cell lung cancer. The specimen was PBMCs, collected at surgery. V is TRBV5-6 and J is TRBJ1-5, with D uncertain. In DNA, the CDR3 is TGTGCCAGCAGCCCCCCGGGAGGGAAAAGCAATCAGCCCCAGCATTTT. Translated, it gives CASSPPGGKSNQPQHF.